This T cell receptor beta chain appears in the sequencing data of a study of CD8 T cells in ankylosing spondylitis. TCRdb passed the 5' RACE reads through MiXCR, listing each CDR3 protein once. This repertoire shows 150,000 to 200,000 distinct CDR3 sequences, 10% to 15% found once; its top ten account for approximately 11%. This CDR3 spans 15 amino acids. Trimming shortened V by 4 bases and J by 1 base, and 13 bases separated the two germline ends. Germline V gene lookup returns CDR1 SEHNR and CDR2 FQNEAQ (reference sequence). This clonotype was counted a few times. The clonotype comes from a female donor with ankylosing spondylitis or in good health (not recorded which). The chain uses TRBV7-9 and TRBJ1-1; the D gene is possibly TRBD1 (6 bases). Sample: blood, either unsorted or a sorted T cell fraction (not recorded which). CDR3 DNA sequence: TGTGCCAGCAGCTCTTACAGGGATGGGAACACTGAAGCTTTCTTT. It codes for CASSSYRDGNTEAFF. The full variable domain, rest sourced from reference TRBV7-9 and TRBJ1-1, is DTGVSQNPRHKITKRGQNVTFRCDPISEHNRLYWYRQTLGQGPEFLTYFQNEAQLEKSRLLSDRFSAERPKGSFSTLEIQRTEQGDSAMYLCASSSYRDGNTEAFFGQGTRLTVV.